The T cell receptor (beta chain) under discussion was sequenced for a study of identical twins. The germline CDR1 and CDR2 sequences are DFQATT and SNEGSKA (reference sequence). With 0 bases clipped from V and 4 bases from J, the junction kept 1 base outside the gene matches. This CDR3 region has 14 residues. This clonotype was counted many times. In TCRdb, the 5' RACE reads were re-called with MiXCR into one record per CDR3 protein. Here the sample spans 600,000 to 800,000 distinct CDR3 sequences, approximately 21% being singletons. The same specimen was also included in a second study, on T cells expressing NK-cell markers.

The sequence derives from a woman between 18 and 30 years old in good health. This chain joins TRBV20-1 and TRBJ1-5; 9 bases line up with TRBD1. The sequenced sample consisted of PBMCs. This chain's CDR3 is CSAREQGANQPQHF. The CDR3 coding sequence is TGCAGTGCTAGAGAACAGGGGGCTAATCAGCCCCAGCATTTT.